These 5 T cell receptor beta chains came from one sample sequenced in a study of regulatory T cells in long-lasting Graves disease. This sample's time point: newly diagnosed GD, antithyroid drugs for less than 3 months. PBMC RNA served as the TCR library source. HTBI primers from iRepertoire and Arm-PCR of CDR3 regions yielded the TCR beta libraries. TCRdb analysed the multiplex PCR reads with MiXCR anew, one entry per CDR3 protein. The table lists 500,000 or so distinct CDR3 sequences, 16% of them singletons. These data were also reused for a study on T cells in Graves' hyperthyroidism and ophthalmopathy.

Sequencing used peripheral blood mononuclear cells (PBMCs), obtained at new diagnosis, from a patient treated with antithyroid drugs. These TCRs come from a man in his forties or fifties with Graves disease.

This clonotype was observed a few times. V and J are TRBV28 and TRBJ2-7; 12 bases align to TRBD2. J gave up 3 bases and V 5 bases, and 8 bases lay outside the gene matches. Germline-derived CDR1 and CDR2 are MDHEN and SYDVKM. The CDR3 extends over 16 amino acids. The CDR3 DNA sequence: TGTGCCAGCAGTCCCGCTAGCGGGAGGGCCTTCTACGAGCAGTACTTC. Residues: CASSPASGRAFYEQYF.

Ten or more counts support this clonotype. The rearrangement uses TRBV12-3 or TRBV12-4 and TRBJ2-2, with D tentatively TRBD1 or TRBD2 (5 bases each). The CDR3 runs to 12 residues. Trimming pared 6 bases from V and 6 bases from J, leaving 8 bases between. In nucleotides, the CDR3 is TGTGCCAGCAGGCGAGGGGCCGGGGAGCTGTTTTTT. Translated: CASRRGAGELFF.

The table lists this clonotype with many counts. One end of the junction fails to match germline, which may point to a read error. The CDR3 nucleotides are TGTGCCAGCAGCCCCCAATTTCGGGCCCCCACAGATACGCAGTATTTT. It encodes CASSPQFRAPTDTQYF. This chain links TRBV5-1 with TRBJ2-3; no definite D call. This CDR3 is 16 amino acids long. The germline V gene encodes CDR1 SGHRS and CDR2 YFSETQ.

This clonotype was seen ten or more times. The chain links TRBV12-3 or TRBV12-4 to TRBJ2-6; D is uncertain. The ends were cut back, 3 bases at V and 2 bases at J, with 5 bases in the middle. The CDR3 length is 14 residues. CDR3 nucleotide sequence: TGTGCCAGCAGTTTTCTAACTGGGGCCAACGTCCTGACTTTC. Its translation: CASSFLTGANVLTF.

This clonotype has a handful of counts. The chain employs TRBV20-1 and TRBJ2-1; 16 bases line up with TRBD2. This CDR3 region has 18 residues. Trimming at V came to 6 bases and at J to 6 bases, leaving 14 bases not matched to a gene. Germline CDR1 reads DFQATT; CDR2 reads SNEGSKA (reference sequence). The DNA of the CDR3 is TGCAGTGCCGAACGAGCGGGACTAGCGGGAGGGCCGGTCAATGAGCAGTTCTTC. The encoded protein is CSAERAGLAGGPVNEQFF.